This TCR beta chain was identified during a study of CD8+ T cells in alopecia areata. Study at large: Tofacitinib continued for 6 to 18 months and was then withheld for 6 months. Study outcomes and limitations: Scalp sample sequencing also detects resident alphabeta T cells of normal skin.

CDR3 length: 14 residues. The V gene's germline CDR1 is SNHLY and CDR2 FYNNEI. With V trimmed by 7 bases and J by 5 bases, 6 bases remained unmatched. RNA was extracted and reverse transcribed into cDNA as the sequencing template. Only in-frame clones appear in the TCRdb table, and some are missing; sequencing was by immunoSEQ multiplex PCR. This repertoire shows about 70,000 clones, more than 40% found once; its top ten account for 15% to 20%. This clone was seen more than once but under ten times. Its target is unknown. The sequenced sample was CD8+ T cells sorted from blood, obtained at week 0. The rearrangement uses TRBV2 and TRBJ2-2, with 8 bases identical to TRBD1. The TCR comes from a human donor with alopecia areata. CDR3 nucleotides: TGTGCCAGCATGGGGCAGGGGGCGACCGGGGAGCTGTTTTTT. Its protein product is CASMGQGATGELFF.